This TCR beta chain was captured by sequencing in a study of shared clonotypes between healthy human individuals. Sequencing was performed with immunoSEQ multiplex PCR; in TCRdb, only in-frame clones are kept and a portion is missing. The sample lists 2 million to 2.5 million clones, over 85% seen once, with about 0.38% in the top ten. CDR1 SQVTM and CDR2 ANQGSEA come from the germline V gene. Germline trimming cut 5 bases from V and 6 bases from J; bases unmatched to any gene: 8. This CDR3 comprises 13 residues. The rearrangement joins TRBV29-1 to TRBJ1-2; the match to TRBD1 covers 8 bases. Sequenced: naive CD4+ T cells from PBMCs. Subset indicated: CD45RA+ positively selected. The TCR sequence derives from a man aged 18 to 30 in good health. Some clones in this sample may be carry-over from other donors' samples. The CDR3 region is CSVLRGQGDGYTF. The CDR3 DNA reads TGCAGCGTTCTTAGAGGACAGGGTGATGGCTACACCTTC.